This paragraph covers one T cell receptor beta chain sequence. The repertoire was sequenced with immunoSEQ multiplex PCR; TCRdb's copy has only in-frame clones and lacks some. The sample shows almost 70,000 clones, 75% to 90% of them seen only once. This record belongs to a study of blood T cell repertoires in COVID-19. The trim removed 6 bases at V and 4 bases at J, leaving 6 bases unmatched. The CDR3 is 15 amino acids. Germline V gene lookup returns CDR1 SEHNR and CDR2 FQNEAQ (reference sequence). J is TRBJ2-1 and V is TRBV7-9; 10 bases line up with TRBD1. What was sequenced was peripheral blood. The clonotype originates from a woman aged 45-60 years with active COVID-19. This CDR3 is CASSPGTGEYNEQFF. The CDR3 nucleotides read TGTGCCAGCAGTCCCGGGACAGGGGAGTACAATGAGCAGTTCTTC.